The T cell receptor beta chain under discussion was sequenced for a study of shared clonotypes between healthy human individuals. Original methodology: In the immunoSEQ data, sequences were junction-only and lacked quality scores, so filtering differed. The table came from immunoSEQ multiplex PCR; TCRdb's copy has only in-frame clones and leaves some out. V, J and clone size are those of that table, while D and trimming were read from the DNA. The sample carries 450,000 to 650,000 clones, just over 75% recorded once. The V gene end was trimmed by 4 bases and the J gene end by 7 bases; junction bases not matched to a gene: 9. The germline V gene encodes CDR1 SGHRS and CDR2 YFSETQ. There are 14 residues in the CDR3. This clone was observed a single time.

The sequenced material came from PBMCs. The V and J genes are TRBV5-1 and TRBJ1-2; 8 bases are shared with TRBD1. The origin of this receptor is a woman between 35 and 50 years old in good health. Some clones in this sample may be carry-over from other donors' samples. The CDR3 region is CASSGGQGPFGYTF. CDR3 bases: TGCGCCAGCAGCGGAGGACAGGGCCCCTTTGGCTACACCTTC.